Below are 7 T cell receptor beta chains sequenced from a single sample in a study of blood T cell repertoires in COVID-19. Sequencing used immunoSEQ multiplex PCR; TCRdb keeps in-frame clones, though not all of them. Of 200,000 to 300,000 clones detected, roughly 90% appear once; the ten largest clones hold approximately 4.2%. The sequenced material came from PBMCs or T cells enriched from blood (not recorded which). The receptors come from a woman aged 30 to 39 who had recovered from COVID-19.

The chain has TRBV2 and TRBJ2-7; D is ambiguous. The CDR3 is 11 amino acids. Trimming took off 8 bases at V and 1 base at J, with 6 bases between the two ends. Looked up from germline, CDR1 is SNHLY and CDR2 is FYNNEI. CDR3 sequence (DNA): TGTGCCAGCGGGCTTTCCTACGAGCAGTACTTC. Its protein is CASGLSYEQYF. Using reference TRBV2 and TRBJ2-7 for the parts outside the CDR3, the full variable domain is EPEVTQTPSHQVTQMGQEVILRCVPISNHLYFYWYRQILGQKVEFLVSFYNNEISEKSEIFDDQFSVERPDGSNFTLKIRSTKLEDSAMYFCASGLSYEQYFGPGTRLTVT.

J is TRBJ1-5 and V is TRBV7-9; 8 bases are shared with TRBD1. This CDR3 region has 19 residues. J was trimmed by 0 bases and V by 5 bases; bases with no gene match: 15. Germline CDR1 and CDR2: SEHNR and FQNEAQ (reference sequence). The CDR3 bases are TGTGCCAGCAGCCCTGGCGGACAGGGACCGACTTATAGCAATCAGCCCCAGCATTTT. This sequence encodes CASSPGGQGPTYSNQPQHF. Full variable domain (outside the CDR3, taken from reference TRBV7-9 and TRBJ1-5): DTGVSQNPRHKITKRGQNVTFRCDPISEHNRLYWYRQTLGQGPEFLTYFQNEAQLEKSRLLSDRFSAERPKGSFSTLEIQRTEQGDSAMYLCASSPGGQGPTYSNQPQHFGDGTRLSIL.

This CDR3 is CASSLNQRETQYF. Here the CDR3 DNA reads TGTGCCAGCAGCTTGAACCAGAGGGAGACCCAGTACTTC. This chain links TRBV11-3 with TRBJ2-5; no reliable D call. CDR1 is SGHNT and CDR2 is YENEEA in the germline V gene. This CDR3 is built from 13 residues. V was clipped by 3 bases and J by 5 bases, with 10 bases between them. Variable domain in full (rest from reference TRBV11-3 and TRBJ2-5): EAGVVQSPRYKIIEKKQPVAFWCNPISGHNTLYWYLQNLGQGPELLIRYENEEAVDDSQLPKDRFSAERLKGVDSTLKIQPAELGDSAVYLCASSLNQRETQYFGPGTRLLVL.

The chain has TRBV7-3 and TRBJ1-6, with 9 bases fitting TRBD1. Germline CDR1 reads SGHTA; CDR2 reads FQGTGA. The V gene end was trimmed by 3 bases and the J gene end by 10 bases; junction bases not matched to a gene: 7. The CDR3 loop spans 15 amino acids. The CDR3: CASSLSGTGWSPLHF. CDR3 coding DNA: TGTGCCAGCAGCTTGTCCGGGACAGGGTGGTCACCCCTCCACTTT.

The CDR3 DNA reads TGTGCCAGCAGCTTGGGGCATCCCGGGGAGCTGTTTTTT. Its translation: CASSLGHPGELFF. The chain is built from TRBV11-2 and TRBJ2-2; weak D call: TRBD1 (5 bases). Germline-derived CDR1 and CDR2 are SGHAT and FQNNGV. The CDR3 totals 13 residues. Between the trimmed V and J ends, which lost 3 bases and 6 bases, there was a span of 8 bases. The complete variable domain, with remaining parts taken from reference TRBV11-2 and TRBJ2-2, reads EAGVAQSPRYKIIEKRQSVAFWCNPISGHATLYWYQQILGQGPKLLIQFQNNGVVDDSQLPKDRFSAERLKGVDSTLKIQPAKLEDSAVYLCASSLGHPGELFFGEGSRLTVL.

Note on this clone: Other DNA sequences in the sample encode the same CDR3. The gene calls are TRBV19 and TRBJ1-1, with TRBD1 identical over 8 bases. The germline gives CDR1 LNHDA, CDR2 SQIVND (reference sequence). V was clipped by 1 base and J by 5 bases; unmatched bases: 6. The CDR3 sequence is 15 residues long. Written as DNA, the CDR3 is TGTGCCAGTAGTATAGGGACAGGGTGGGGAACTGAAGCTTTCTTT. It codes for CASSIGTGWGTEAFF.

This chain links TRBV7-9 with TRBJ1-2, with 8 bases matching TRBD1. V dropped 2 bases and J dropped 6; count of bases not matched to a gene: 5. The CDR3 is made up of 14 amino acids. Per the germline V gene, CDR1 is SEHNR and CDR2 is FQNEAQ (reference sequence). This chain's CDR3 is CASSLRAGGHGYTF. Here the CDR3 DNA reads TGTGCCAGCAGCTTAAGAGCAGGGGGCCATGGCTACACCTTC.